Listed below are T cell receptor beta chains from one sample, sequenced in a study of early T cells in non-severe SARS-CoV-2 infection. TCRdb reanalysed the 5' RACE reads using MiXCR and keeps one entry per CDR3 protein. The sample has over 30,000 distinct CDR3 sequences; roughly 5.3% are singletons. The sample taken for sequencing was whole blood. These receptors were obtained from an adult who was a healthcare worker with PCR-confirmed SARS-CoV-2 infection or an uninfected control (not recorded which). CDR3s include the opening cysteine and the closing phenylalanine or tryptophan. A D gene is named only where the DNA matches it firmly. The size entry is marked missing in some rows and otherwise reads once, few, many or a size class.

DNA: TGTGCCAGCACTGGGGCTAGCGGAGCCTACGAGCAGTACTTC
CDR3: CASTGASGAYEQYF
V: TRBV2
size: many
J: TRBJ2-7
D: TRBD2

DNA: TGCAGCGTTGACGGAGGGCGCACAGATACGCAGTATTTT
CDR3: CSVDGGRTDTQYF
V: TRBV29-1
size: few
J: TRBJ2-3
D: .

DNA: TGTGCCACCCACAGTAGCGGTTCCTACAATGAGCAGTTCTTC
CDR3: CATHSSGSYNEQFF
V: TRBV3-1
size: many
J: TRBJ2-1
D: .

DNA: TGTGCCAGCAGCCCGGGGGGCGGGACCACCTACGAGCAGTACTTC
CDR3: CASSPGGGTTYEQYF
V: TRBV3-1
size: many
J: TRBJ2-7
D: .

DNA: TGTGCCAGTAGACACAGGGTGTCCACAGATACGCAGTATTTT
CDR3: CASRHRVSTDTQYF
V: TRBV19
size: .
J: TRBJ2-3
D: .

DNA: TGTGCCAGCAGCCAAGGAAGTTTCCTGGTGAACACTGAAGCTTTCTTT
CDR3: CASSQGSFLVNTEAFF
V: TRBV4-2
size: many
J: TRBJ1-1
D: .

DNA: TGTGCCAGCACCCGGGCGGCAGGCTCGGGGCGAATAGGGCAGTACTTC
CDR3: CASTRAAGSGRIGQYF
V: TRBV12-3/TRBV12-4
size: .
J: TRBJ2-7
D: .

DNA: TGCGCCAGCAGCTTGTTCACAGATGGAAACACCATATATTTT
CDR3: CASSLFTDGNTIYF
V: TRBV5-1
size: many
J: TRBJ1-3
D: .

DNA: TGTGCCAGCAGCAAGGAGGTGAACACTGAAGCTTTCTTT
CDR3: CASSKEVNTEAFF
V: TRBV21-1
size: many
J: TRBJ1-1
D: .

DNA: TGTGCCAGCAGAACGGGACGCCAAACCGGGGAGCTGTTTTTT
CDR3: CASRTGRQTGELFF
V: TRBV2
size: few
J: TRBJ2-2
D: .

DNA: TGTGCCAGCAGCCAAGATAGAGGGACTCAATACGCCAAAAACATTCAGTACTTC
CDR3: CASSQDRGTQYAKNIQYF
V: TRBV14
size: few
J: TRBJ2-4
D: .

DNA: TGCAGCGTTGAAATCCCCCATCAAGAGACCCAGTACTTC
CDR3: CSVEIPHQETQYF
V: TRBV29-1
size: few
J: TRBJ2-5
D: .

DNA: TGTGCCAGTAACTTCGGAAATCAGCCCCAGCATTTT
CDR3: CASNFGNQPQHF
V: TRBV19
size: many
J: TRBJ1-5
D: .

DNA: TGCAGTGCTAGGGGGGGCCGCGGAGAGACCCAGTACTTC
CDR3: CSARGGRGETQYF
V: TRBV20-1
size: many
J: TRBJ2-5
D: .

DNA: TGCAGTGCTCAGAAATCTCCATCACCTGGAAACACCATATATTTT
CDR3: CSAQKSPSPGNTIYF
V: TRBV20-1
size: many
J: TRBJ1-3
D: .

DNA: TGTGCCAGCAGCTACAACACAGATACGCAGTATTTT
CDR3: CASSYNTDTQYF
V: TRBV9
size: .
J: TRBJ2-3
D: .

DNA: TGTGCCAGCACCTTGGGGGCGGTGTACCAAGAGACCCAGTACTTC
CDR3: CASTLGAVYQETQYF
V: TRBV7-9
size: many
J: TRBJ2-5
D: .

DNA: TGTGCCAGCACTCCCATGGGTCGGGGCAATGAGCAGTTCTTC
CDR3: CASTPMGRGNEQFF
V: TRBV6-1
size: many
J: TRBJ2-1
D: .

DNA: TGTGCCAGCAGGGGTGCAGGGGCGAGTCAGCCCCAGCATTTT
CDR3: CASRGAGASQPQHF
V: TRBV12-3/TRBV12-4
size: .
J: TRBJ1-5
D: .

DNA: TGCGCCAGCAGCTTCCGAGTTAATGAGCAGTTCTTC
CDR3: CASSFRVNEQFF
V: TRBV5-1
size: .
J: TRBJ2-1
D: .

DNA: TGTGCCAGCAGCTTAACACGCTATGACACTGAAGCTTTCTTT
CDR3: CASSLTRYDTEAFF
V: TRBV7-6
size: many
J: TRBJ1-1
D: .

DNA: TGTGCCAGCAGCTTTACCGGGACAGGGACCCACGAGCAGTACTTC
CDR3: CASSFTGTGTHEQYF
V: TRBV7-2
size: few
J: TRBJ2-7
D: TRBD1

DNA: TGTGCCAGCAGCCAAGCACAGGCGAGATTTAATGAAAAACTGTTTTTT
CDR3: CASSQAQARFNEKLFF
V: TRBV4-2
size: many
J: TRBJ1-4
D: .

DNA: TGTGCCAGCAGTCCACACCGGAGCTCCTATAATTCACCCCTCCACTTT
CDR3: CASSPHRSSYNSPLHF
V: TRBV28
size: many
J: TRBJ1-6
D: .

DNA: TGTGCCAGCAGTGAAGGGTCAGGGAGCTCGATCCTCGCCAAAAACATTCAGTACTTC
CDR3: CASSEGSGSSILAKNIQYF
V: TRBV6-1
size: few
J: TRBJ2-4
D: .

DNA: TGTGCCAGCAGCTTAGAGGAGAACACTGAAGCTTTCTTT
CDR3: CASSLEENTEAFF
V: TRBV11-3
size: many
J: TRBJ1-1
D: .

DNA: TGTGCCAGCAGCTCTACTAGCGGGAGGGCCGGCGGGGAGCTGTTTTTT
CDR3: CASSSTSGRAGGELFF
V: TRBV11-2
size: many
J: TRBJ2-2
D: TRBD2

DNA: TGTGCCAGCAGAAGACTAGCGGTTCACCAGGCCTACGAGCAGTACTTC
CDR3: CASRRLAVHQAYEQYF
V: TRBV6-2/TRBV6-3
size: .
J: TRBJ2-7
D: TRBD2

DNA: TGTGCCATCAGTGGGAGGTCGGTTTCCACAGATACGCAGTATTTT
CDR3: CAISGRSVSTDTQYF
V: TRBV10-3
size: .
J: TRBJ2-3
D: .

DNA: TGCAGCGTTTCCCCGGGACGGAGCTACGAGCAGTACTTC
CDR3: CSVSPGRSYEQYF
V: TRBV29-1
size: .
J: TRBJ2-7
D: .

DNA: TGTGCCAGCAGCTTAGCGAGCAATTCACCCCTCCACTTT
CDR3: CASSLASNSPLHF
V: TRBV7-9
size: few
J: TRBJ1-6
D: .

DNA: TGTGCCACCAGCAGAGATTCGGTGAGGAGGGGCGGTGAGCAGTTCTTC
CDR3: CATSRDSVRRGGEQFF
V: TRBV15
size: many
J: TRBJ2-1
D: .

DNA: TGCAGCGTTGCAACATCCACTGAAGCTTTCTTT
CDR3: CSVATSTEAFF
V: TRBV29-1
size: many
J: TRBJ1-1
D: .

DNA: TGTGCCAGCAGCCGACTGTCCGTTAACTATGGCTACACCTTC
CDR3: CASSRLSVNYGYTF
V: TRBV3-1
size: many
J: TRBJ1-2
D: .

DNA: TGCAGTGCTGGCCGGCTAGGGGCTCCCAATGAGCAGTTCTTC
CDR3: CSAGRLGAPNEQFF
V: TRBV20-1
size: many
J: TRBJ2-1
D: .

DNA: TGTGCCAGCACCGGCACAGGGGCATCGGCTGGCTACACCTTC
CDR3: CASTGTGASAGYTF
V: TRBV6-6
size: .
J: TRBJ1-2
D: TRBD1

DNA: TGTGCCAGCAGGTTGACTAGCGGGGCTTACAATGAGCAGTTCTTC
CDR3: CASRLTSGAYNEQFF
V: TRBV6-5
size: .
J: TRBJ2-1
D: TRBD2

DNA: TGTGCCAGCAGTTCTACAGGGGAAGAGGCCGGGGAGCTGTTTTTT
CDR3: CASSSTGEEAGELFF
V: TRBV28
size: few
J: TRBJ2-2
D: TRBD1

DNA: TGCGCCAGCAGCTTGGCAGGACAGGGGGAAGTTAGCTACACCTTC
CDR3: CASSLAGQGEVSYTF
V: TRBV5-1
size: many
J: TRBJ1-2
D: TRBD1

DNA: TGTGCCAGTAGTAGCGCCGGGACAGGAACCTACGAGCAGTACTTC
CDR3: CASSSAGTGTYEQYF
V: TRBV19
size: .
J: TRBJ2-7
D: TRBD1